The clone carrying this TCR beta chain showed up many times. V lost 0 bases and J lost 3, with 14 bases in between. Per germline, CDR1 DFQATT and CDR2 SNEGSKA (reference sequence). CDR3 length: 15 amino acids. This record comes from a study of early T cells in non-severe SARS-CoV-2 infection. TCRdb reanalysed the 5' RACE reads using MiXCR and keeps one entry per CDR3 protein. Of more than 20,000 distinct CDR3 sequences listed, around 4.2% were seen once; the top ten hold under 4.5%. The TCR comes from an adult who was a healthcare worker with PCR-confirmed SARS-CoV-2 infection or an uninfected control (not recorded which). This chain connects TRBV20-1 to TRBJ1-1, with D unclear. The sequenced material came from whole blood. Written as DNA, the CDR3 is TGCAGTGCTAGAGATTCCCCCAGAAGATACACTGAAGCTTTCTTT. It codes for CSARDSPRRYTEAFF.